This is a list of T cell receptor beta chains from one sample in a study of early stage breast cancer tumors. Clones were sequenced by immunoSEQ multiplex PCR, and TCRdb holds only the in-frame ones, with some missing. The repertoire has 25,000 to 35,000 clones, roughly four fifths of them found once; the top ten carry 4.7%. Sequenced input: blood. These receptors were taken from a person aged 40 to 49 with breast cancer. The CDR3 runs from the conserved cysteine through the conserved F or W. The D gene is left open where the match is weak. The size entry is marked missing in some rows and otherwise reads once, few, many or a size class.

clone_size: -; v_call: TRBV6-6; d_call: TRBD1; j_call: TRBJ1-1; cdr3_nt: TGTGCCAGCAGTTACTCAGCAGGGGGCGCTTCCACTGAAGCTTTCTTT; cdr3_aa: CASSYSAGGASTEAFF
clone_size: -; v_call: TRBV5-5; d_call: TRBD2; j_call: TRBJ2-7; cdr3_nt: TGTGCCAGCAGCTTGGCCGGGACTAGCGGGAGCAGTGGCTACGAGCAGTACTTC; cdr3_aa: CASSLAGTSGSSGYEQYF
clone_size: few; v_call: TRBV20-1; d_call: TRBD2; j_call: TRBJ2-1; cdr3_nt: TGCAGTGCTAGCCCCGGGACTAGCCCGTTCTTC; cdr3_aa: CSASPGTSPFF
clone_size: -; v_call: TRBV11-3; d_call: TRBD2; j_call: TRBJ2-7; cdr3_nt: TGTGCCAGCAGCCAGGGACTAGCGGGAGGGCTCTCTGAGCGGGTCGAGCAGTACTTC; cdr3_aa: CASSQGLAGGLSERVEQYF
clone_size: -; v_call: TRBV9; d_call: -; j_call: TRBJ1-1; cdr3_nt: TGTGCCAGCAGCGTAAACCCGGTGCTATTGAACACTGAAGCTTTCTTT; cdr3_aa: CASSVNPVLLNTEAFF
clone_size: once; v_call: TRBV5-1; d_call: TRBD2; j_call: TRBJ2-3; cdr3_nt: TGCGCCAGCAGCGTCGGGGGGTCAGATACGCAGTATTTT; cdr3_aa: CASSVGGSDTQYF
clone_size: few; v_call: TRBV10-3; d_call: TRBD2; j_call: TRBJ2-5; cdr3_nt: TGTGCCATCAGCGGACTAGCGGGAGAAGGGGAGACCCAGTACTTC; cdr3_aa: CAISGLAGEGETQYF
clone_size: few; v_call: TRBV6-1; d_call: TRBD2; j_call: TRBJ2-2; cdr3_nt: TGTGCCAGCAGTGGACTAGCGGACACCGGGGAGCTGTTTTTT; cdr3_aa: CASSGLADTGELFF
clone_size: -; v_call: TRBV9; d_call: -; j_call: TRBJ2-3; cdr3_nt: TGTGCCAGCAGCGTAGTAGTGTTGGATACGCAGTATTTT; cdr3_aa: CASSVVVLDTQYF
clone_size: -; v_call: TRBV5-5; d_call: -; j_call: TRBJ1-4; cdr3_nt: TGTGCCAGCAGCTACTTTCCGGATGAAAAACTGTTTTTT; cdr3_aa: CASSYFPDEKLFF
clone_size: -; v_call: TRBV6-6; d_call: -; j_call: TRBJ2-5; cdr3_nt: TGTGCCAGCAGTAAACTTCGCAGGGGAGAGACCCAGTACTTC; cdr3_aa: CASSKLRRGETQYF
clone_size: once; v_call: TRBV11-1; d_call: -; j_call: TRBJ2-7; cdr3_nt: TGTGCCAGCAGCCCCCCTCAGGACTACGAGCAGTACTTC; cdr3_aa: CASSPPQDYEQYF
clone_size: -; v_call: TRBV30; d_call: -; j_call: TRBJ1-1; cdr3_nt: TGTGCCTGGAGCAAATCAGTACAATGGAACACTGAAGCTTTCTTT; cdr3_aa: CAWSKSVQWNTEAFF
clone_size: -; v_call: TRBV6-1; d_call: -; j_call: TRBJ1-5; cdr3_nt: TGTGCCAGCAGTGATTGGGGTCAGGCCCAGCATTTT; cdr3_aa: CASSDWGQAQHF
clone_size: -; v_call: TRBV5-6; d_call: TRBD1; j_call: TRBJ1-1; cdr3_nt: TGTGCCAGCAGCTTAGGACAGGGGGCATACACTGAAGCTTTCTTT; cdr3_aa: CASSLGQGAYTEAFF
clone_size: -; v_call: TRBV7-6; d_call: -; j_call: TRBJ2-7; cdr3_nt: TGTGCCAGCAGCCCCCTTGTGGGGTACGAGCAGTACTTC; cdr3_aa: CASSPLVGYEQYF
clone_size: -; v_call: TRBV5-1; d_call: -; j_call: TRBJ2-5; cdr3_nt: TGCGCCAGCAGCTTGGTCGGGGGAGAGGCGGAGACCCAGTACTTC; cdr3_aa: CASSLVGGEAETQYF
clone_size: -; v_call: TRBV12-5; d_call: -; j_call: TRBJ2-1; cdr3_nt: TGTGCTAGTGGTTTGGTTATGGGGGAGCAGTTCTTC; cdr3_aa: CASGLVMGEQFF
clone_size: -; v_call: TRBV28; d_call: TRBD2; j_call: TRBJ2-7; cdr3_nt: TGTGCCAGCAGCCCCGCTAGCGGGAGGGCCGGGGAGCAGTACTTC; cdr3_aa: CASSPASGRAGEQYF
clone_size: -; v_call: TRBV21-1; d_call: -; j_call: TRBJ2-2; cdr3_nt: TGTGCCAGCAGCAAAGCTGTCTGCCCTTCGAACACCGGGGAGCTGTTTTTT; cdr3_aa: CASSKAVCPSNTGELFF
clone_size: few; v_call: TRBV5-1; d_call: -; j_call: TRBJ2-7; cdr3_nt: TGCGCCAGCAGCTCAGACAACTCCTACGAGCAGTACTTC; cdr3_aa: CASSSDNSYEQYF
clone_size: -; v_call: TRBV5-1; d_call: TRBD1; j_call: TRBJ2-1; cdr3_nt: TGCGCCAGCAGCGCCGCGGTAGGGGGCCTGGGGTCGAAGTCCTACAATGAGCAGTTCTTC; cdr3_aa: CASSAAVGGLGSKSYNEQFF
clone_size: -; v_call: TRBV28; d_call: -; j_call: TRBJ2-7; cdr3_nt: TGTGCCAGCAGTTTTTCCAGGGCAGATTACGAGCAGTACTTC; cdr3_aa: CASSFSRADYEQYF
clone_size: -; v_call: TRBV7-2; d_call: -; j_call: TRBJ1-4; cdr3_nt: TGTGCCAGCCATGACGGGATGTCTAATGAAAAACTGTTTTTT; cdr3_aa: CASHDGMSNEKLFF
clone_size: few; v_call: TRBV25-1; d_call: -; j_call: TRBJ2-3; cdr3_nt: TGTGCCAGCAGTGAGATGAATAGGGGCACAGATACGCAGTATTTT; cdr3_aa: CASSEMNRGTDTQYF
clone_size: once; v_call: TRBV6-6; d_call: -; j_call: TRBJ2-7; cdr3_nt: TGTGCCAGCAGTTACCAATATTCGGGACAAGTCTACGAGCAGTACTTC; cdr3_aa: CASSYQYSGQVYEQYF
clone_size: -; v_call: TRBV10-3; d_call: -; j_call: TRBJ1-5; cdr3_nt: TGTGCCATCCGGGACCGGGATCAGCCCCAGCATTTT; cdr3_aa: CAIRDRDQPQHF
clone_size: -; v_call: TRBV9; d_call: TRBD2; j_call: TRBJ2-4; cdr3_nt: TGTGCCAGCAGCGTTCTACCGGGACTAGCGGGAGGAGGGAAGATAGCCAAAAACATTCAGTACTTC; cdr3_aa: CASSVLPGLAGGGKIAKNIQYF
clone_size: -; v_call: TRBV13; d_call: TRBD2; j_call: TRBJ2-1; cdr3_nt: TGTGCCAGCAGCTTAGGTTTGCCTAGCGGATTACTCTATGAGCAGTTCTTC; cdr3_aa: CASSLGLPSGLLYEQFF
clone_size: -; v_call: TRBV10-2; d_call: -; j_call: TRBJ2-7; cdr3_nt: TGCGCCAGCAGTGAGTCGGCTAGCCTTTCCTACGAGCAGTACTTC; cdr3_aa: CASSESASLSYEQYF
clone_size: few; v_call: TRBV19; d_call: -; j_call: TRBJ2-5; cdr3_nt: TGTGCCAGTAAGAAGGGTTCTTCAGAGACCCAGTACTTC; cdr3_aa: CASKKGSSETQYF
clone_size: few; v_call: TRBV7-9; d_call: -; j_call: TRBJ2-1; cdr3_nt: TGTGCCAGCAGCTTAGCGCGGTACAATGAGCAGTTCTTC; cdr3_aa: CASSLARYNEQFF
clone_size: few; v_call: TRBV5-6; d_call: TRBD1; j_call: TRBJ2-5; cdr3_nt: TGTGCCAGCAGCGACGGGACAGCCACTAGGGAGACCCAGTACTTC; cdr3_aa: CASSDGTATRETQYF
clone_size: few; v_call: TRBV27; d_call: TRBD2; j_call: TRBJ2-1; cdr3_nt: TGTGCCAGCAGCACTAGCGGGAGAAAGGGTGTCTACAATGAGCAGTTCTTC; cdr3_aa: CASSTSGRKGVYNEQFF
clone_size: -; v_call: TRBV7-2; d_call: TRBD1; j_call: TRBJ1-4; cdr3_nt: TGTGCCAGCAGCGGAGGACAGGGTGGGGAAAAACTGTTTTTT; cdr3_aa: CASSGGQGGEKLFF
clone_size: -; v_call: TRBV4-2; d_call: -; j_call: TRBJ2-7; cdr3_nt: TGTGCCAGCAGCCATGAGGACTACGAGCAGTACTTC; cdr3_aa: CASSHEDYEQYF
clone_size: -; v_call: TRBV6-5; d_call: TRBD1; j_call: TRBJ2-5; cdr3_nt: TGTGCCAGCAGTTACTCACGGCCGGGACAGCAAGAGACCCAGTACTTC; cdr3_aa: CASSYSRPGQQETQYF